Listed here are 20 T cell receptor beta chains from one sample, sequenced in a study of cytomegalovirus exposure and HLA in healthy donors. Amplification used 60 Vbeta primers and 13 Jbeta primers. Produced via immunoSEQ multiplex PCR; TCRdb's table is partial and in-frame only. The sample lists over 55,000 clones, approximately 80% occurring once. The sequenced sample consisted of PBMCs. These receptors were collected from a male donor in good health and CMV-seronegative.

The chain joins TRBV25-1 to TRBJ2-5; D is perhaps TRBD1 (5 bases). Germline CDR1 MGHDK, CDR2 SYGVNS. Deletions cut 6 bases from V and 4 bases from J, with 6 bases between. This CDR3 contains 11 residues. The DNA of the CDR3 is TGTGCCAGCAGAGGGGTAGAGACCCAGTACTTC. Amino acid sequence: CASRGVETQYF.

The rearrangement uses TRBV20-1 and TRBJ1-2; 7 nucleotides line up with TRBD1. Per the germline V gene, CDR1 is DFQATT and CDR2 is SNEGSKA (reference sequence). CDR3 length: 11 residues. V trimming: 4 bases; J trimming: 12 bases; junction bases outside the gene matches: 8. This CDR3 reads CSATPGGGNTF. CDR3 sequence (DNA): TGCAGTGCTACACCAGGGGGAGGAAACACCTTC.

The CDR3 reads CASSQEWGGEAGELFF. The CDR3 region has the DNA TGTGCCAGCAGCCAAGAGTGGGGGGGCGAGGCCGGGGAGCTGTTTTTT. This chain connects TRBV4-2 to TRBJ2-2; maybe TRBD2 (7 bases). The CDR3 runs 16 residues. The ends were cut back, 0 bases at V and 6 bases at J, with 14 bases in the middle. CDR1 is LGHNA and CDR2 is YNFKEQ in the germline V gene.

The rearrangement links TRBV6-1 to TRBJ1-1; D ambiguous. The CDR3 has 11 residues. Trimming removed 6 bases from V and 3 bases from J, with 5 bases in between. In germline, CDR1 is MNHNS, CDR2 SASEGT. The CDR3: CASREYTEAFF. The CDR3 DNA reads TGTGCCAGCAGGGAGTACACTGAAGCTTTCTTT.

CDR3 sequence (DNA): TGTGCCAGCAGCTTGGTCGGGACACTAAATGAGCAGTTCTTC. This codes for CASSLVGTLNEQFF. The J gene is TRBJ2-1, the V gene TRBV5-6; tentatively, D is TRBD1 (6 bases). The CDR3 runs 14 residues. Germline CDR1 is SGHDT and CDR2 is YYEEEE. The V gene lost 0 bases and the J gene lost 7 bases, with 11 bases spanning the gap.

CDR3 nucleotide sequence: TGTGCCAGCAGCTTCGTAGACAGGGTAATTGCTAACTATGGCTACACCTTC. Its translation is CASSFVDRVIANYGYTF. The gene calls are TRBV5-5 and TRBJ1-2; 7 nucleotides match TRBD1. The CDR3 is made up of 17 amino acids. Losses at the gene ends were 2 bases for V and 0 bases for J; bases not matched to a gene: 10. Per germline, CDR1 SGHKS and CDR2 YYEKEE (reference sequence).

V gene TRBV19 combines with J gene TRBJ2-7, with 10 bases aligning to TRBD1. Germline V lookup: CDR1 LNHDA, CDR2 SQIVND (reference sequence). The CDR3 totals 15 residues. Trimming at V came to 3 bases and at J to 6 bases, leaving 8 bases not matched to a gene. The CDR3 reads CASSISRDRGGEQYF. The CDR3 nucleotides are TGTGCCAGTAGTATCTCCCGGGACAGGGGTGGCGAGCAGTACTTC.

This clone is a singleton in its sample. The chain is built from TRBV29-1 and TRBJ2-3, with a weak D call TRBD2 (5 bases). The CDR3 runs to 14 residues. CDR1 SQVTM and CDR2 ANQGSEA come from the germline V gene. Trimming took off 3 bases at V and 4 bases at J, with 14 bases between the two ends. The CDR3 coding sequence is TGCAGCGTTGATGACGGGGTGCGGGCAGATACGCAGTATTTT. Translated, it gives CSVDDGVRADTQYF.

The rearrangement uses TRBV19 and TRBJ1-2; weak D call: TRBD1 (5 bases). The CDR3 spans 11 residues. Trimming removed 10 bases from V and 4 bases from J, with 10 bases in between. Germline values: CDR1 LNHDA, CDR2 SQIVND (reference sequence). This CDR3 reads CATGLSYGYTF. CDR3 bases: TGTGCCACAGGGTTAAGCTATGGCTACACCTTC.

The DNA for the CDR3 is TGTGCCAGCAGTTGGGTAGCGGGGGGTGGTGAGCAGTTCTTC. Encoded protein: CASSWVAGGGEQFF. This chain connects TRBV27 to TRBJ2-1; 10 bases map to TRBD2. The ends lost 4 bases at V and 9 bases at J; junction bases unmatched: 6. CDR1 is MNHEY, CDR2 SMNVEV, per germline (reference sequence). The CDR3 has 14 amino acids.

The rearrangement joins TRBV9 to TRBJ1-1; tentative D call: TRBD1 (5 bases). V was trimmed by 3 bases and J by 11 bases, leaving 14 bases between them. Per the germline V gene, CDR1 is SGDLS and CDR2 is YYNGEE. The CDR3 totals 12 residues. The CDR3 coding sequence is TGTGCCAGCAGCGCCAGGGCGGAGGGGGCTTTCTTT. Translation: CASSARAEGAFF.

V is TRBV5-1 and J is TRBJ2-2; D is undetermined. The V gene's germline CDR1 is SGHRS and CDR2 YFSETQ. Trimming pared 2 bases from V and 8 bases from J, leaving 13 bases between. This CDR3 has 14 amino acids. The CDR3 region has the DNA TGCGCCAGCAGCTTTAGTGGAGACTTAGGGGAGCTGTTTTTT. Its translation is CASSFSGDLGELFF.

CDR3 sequence: CASSARGETQYF. CDR3 coding DNA: TGTGCCAGCAGTGCCAGGGGGGAGACCCAGTACTTC. The J gene is TRBJ2-5, the V gene TRBV2, with 7 bases fitting TRBD1. The CDR3 covers 12 residues. V was clipped by 4 bases and J by 5 bases; unmatched bases: 1. Germline V gene data show CDR1 as SNHLY and CDR2 as FYNNEI.

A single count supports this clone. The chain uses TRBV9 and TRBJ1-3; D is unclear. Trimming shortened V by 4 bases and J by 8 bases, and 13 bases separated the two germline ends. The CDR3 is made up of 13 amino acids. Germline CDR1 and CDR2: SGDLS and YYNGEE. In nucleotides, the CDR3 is TGTGCCAGCAGCCCCGGTGGGCCGTACACCATATATTTT. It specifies CASSPGGPYTIYF.

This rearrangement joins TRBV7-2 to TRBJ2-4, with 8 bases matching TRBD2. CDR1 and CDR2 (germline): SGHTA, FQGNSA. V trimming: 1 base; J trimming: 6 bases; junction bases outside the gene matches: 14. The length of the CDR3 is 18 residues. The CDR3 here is CASSLDRGGGTPLNIQYF. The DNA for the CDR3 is TGTGCCAGCAGCTTAGATAGGGGCGGGGGGACACCGTTAAACATTCAGTACTTC.

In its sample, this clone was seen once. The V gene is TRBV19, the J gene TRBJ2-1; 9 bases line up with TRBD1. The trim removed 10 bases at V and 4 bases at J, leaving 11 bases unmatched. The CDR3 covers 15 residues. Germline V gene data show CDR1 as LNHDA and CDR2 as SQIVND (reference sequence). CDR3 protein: CATRAGTGNYNEQFF. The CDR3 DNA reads TGTGCCACCCGGGCCGGGACAGGGAATTACAATGAGCAGTTCTTC. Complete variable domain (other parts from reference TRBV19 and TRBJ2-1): DGGITQSPKYLFRKEGQNVTLSCEQNLNHDAMYWYRQDPGQGLRLIYYSQIVNDFQKGDIAEGYSVSREKKESFPLTVTSAQKNPTAFYLCATRAGTGNYNEQFFGPGTRLTVL.

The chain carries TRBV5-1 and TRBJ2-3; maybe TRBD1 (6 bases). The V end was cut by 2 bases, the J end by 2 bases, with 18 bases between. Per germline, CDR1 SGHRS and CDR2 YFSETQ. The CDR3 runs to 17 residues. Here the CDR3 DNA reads TGCGCCAGCAGCTTCCTCCGGACAGCCGAAAACACAGATACGCAGTATTTT. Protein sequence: CASSFLRTAENTDTQYF.

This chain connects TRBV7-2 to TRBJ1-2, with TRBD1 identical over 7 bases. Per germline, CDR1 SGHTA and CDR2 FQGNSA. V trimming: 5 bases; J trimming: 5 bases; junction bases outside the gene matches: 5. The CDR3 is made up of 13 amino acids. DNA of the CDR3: TGTGCCAGCAGCCCATTGACAGGGTATGGCTACACCTTC. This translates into CASSPLTGYGYTF.

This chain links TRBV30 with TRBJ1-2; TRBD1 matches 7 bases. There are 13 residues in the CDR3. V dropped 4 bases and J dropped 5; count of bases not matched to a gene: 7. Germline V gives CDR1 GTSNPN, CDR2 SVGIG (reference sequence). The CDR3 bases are TGTGCCTGGAAGCCACAGGGGAATTATGGCTACACCTTC. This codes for CAWKPQGNYGYTF. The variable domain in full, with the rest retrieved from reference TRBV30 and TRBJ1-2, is SQTIHQWPATLVQPVGSPLSLECTVEGTSNPNLYWYRQAAGRGLQLLFYSVGIGQISSEVPQNLSASRPQDRQFILSSKKLLLSDSGFYLCAWKPQGNYGYTFGSGTRLTVV.

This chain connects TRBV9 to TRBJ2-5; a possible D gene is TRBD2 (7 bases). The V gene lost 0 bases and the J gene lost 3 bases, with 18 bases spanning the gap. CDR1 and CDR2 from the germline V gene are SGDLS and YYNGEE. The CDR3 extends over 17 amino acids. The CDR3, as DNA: TGTGCCAGCAGCGTAGAAAGTGGGGGGGCCTTTGAAGAGACCCAGTACTTC. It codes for CASSVESGGAFEETQYF.